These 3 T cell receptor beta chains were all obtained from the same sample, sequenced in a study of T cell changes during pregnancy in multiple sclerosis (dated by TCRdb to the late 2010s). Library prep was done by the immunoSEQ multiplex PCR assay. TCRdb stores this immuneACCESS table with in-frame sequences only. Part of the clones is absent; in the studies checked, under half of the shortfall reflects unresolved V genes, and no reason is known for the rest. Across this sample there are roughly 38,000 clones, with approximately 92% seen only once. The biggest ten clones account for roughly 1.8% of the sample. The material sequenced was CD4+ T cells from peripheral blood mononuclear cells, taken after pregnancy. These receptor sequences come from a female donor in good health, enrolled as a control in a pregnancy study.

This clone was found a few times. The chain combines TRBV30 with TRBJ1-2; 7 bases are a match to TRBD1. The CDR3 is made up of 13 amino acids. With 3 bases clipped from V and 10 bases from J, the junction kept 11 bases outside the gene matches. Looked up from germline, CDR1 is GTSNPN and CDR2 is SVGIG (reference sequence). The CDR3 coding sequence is TGTGCCTGGAGCCTGGGACAGCTTCATGACTACACCTTC. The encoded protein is CAWSLGQLHDYTF.

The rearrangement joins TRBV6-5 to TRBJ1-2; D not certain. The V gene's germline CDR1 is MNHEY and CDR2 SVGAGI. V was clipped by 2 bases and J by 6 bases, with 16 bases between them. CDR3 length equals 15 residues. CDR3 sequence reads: CASSYLPRIAHGYTF. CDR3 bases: TGTGCCAGCAGTTACCTACCCAGGATTGCACATGGCTACACCTTC.

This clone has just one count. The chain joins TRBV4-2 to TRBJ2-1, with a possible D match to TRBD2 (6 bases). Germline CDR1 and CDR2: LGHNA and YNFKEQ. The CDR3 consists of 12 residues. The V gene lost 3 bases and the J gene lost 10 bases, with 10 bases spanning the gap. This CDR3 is CASSQGGGEQFF. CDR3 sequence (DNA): TGTGCCAGCAGCCAGGGAGGTGGAGAGCAGTTCTTC.